Below, 13 T cell receptor beta chains from the same sample are listed, as sequenced in a study of shared clonotypes between healthy human individuals. Clones were read by immunoSEQ multiplex PCR, and TCRdb kept only the in-frame ones, dropping some. In the table there are roughly 530,000 clones, around 96% of which are singletons. Sequenced: naive CD4+ T cells sorted from blood. As for subset: CD45RA+ positively selected. All receptors come from a woman aged 25 to 39 in good health.

The CDR3 reads CASRGAARSRYTGELFF. The CDR3 DNA follows: TGTGCCAGCAGGGGGGCAGCGAGATCGCGATATACCGGGGAGCTGTTTTTT. This sequence joins TRBV7-8 and TRBJ2-2; perhaps TRBD1 as D (6 bases). Germline assignment: CDR1 SGHVS and CDR2 FQNEAQ. The CDR3 runs to 17 residues. Trimming took 6 bases from V and 5 from J, leaving 22 bases between them.

This rearrangement joins TRBV11-2 to TRBJ2-3; TRBD1 matches at 9 bases. CDR1 is SGHAT, CDR2 FQNNGV, per germline. This CDR3 has 16 amino acids. V lost 2 bases to trimming and J lost 0 bases; unmatched junction nucleotides: 3. The CDR3 region is CASSLTGGTSTDTQYF. In nucleotides, the CDR3 is TGTGCCAGCAGCTTAACAGGGGGCACTAGCACAGATACGCAGTATTTT.

The chain recombines TRBV6-6 with TRBJ1-2; TRBD1 is a possible D gene (6 bases). V was cut by 7 bases and J by 2 bases, with 8 bases left in between. The CDR3 consists of 12 residues. Looked up from germline, CDR1 is MNHNY and CDR2 is SVGAGI (reference sequence). CDR3 loop: CASNQGNYGYTF. The DNA for the CDR3 is TGTGCCAGCAACCAGGGGAACTATGGCTACACCTTC.

The chain couples TRBV4-1 to TRBJ2-1, with D possibly matching TRBD2 (6 bases). CDR3 length equals 13 residues. V was pared by 4 bases and J by 10 bases, with 14 bases between. Germline V CDR1 and CDR2: MGHRA, YSYEKL. In DNA, the CDR3 is TGCGCCAGCAGCCGGATGGGGGGACTGGAGCAGTTCTTC. Its protein product is CASSRMGGLEQFF.

In this sample, this clone turned up once. The genes are TRBV7-9 and TRBJ2-2; unclear D gene. CDR1 and CDR2 (germline): SEHNR, FQNEAQ (reference sequence). Trimming cost V 1 base and J 3 bases, with 6 bases left between them. CDR3 length: 14 amino acids. The CDR3 region has the DNA TGTGCCAGCAGCTTAGACCTCGACACCGGGGAGCTGTTTTTT. Translating gives CASSLDLDTGELFF.

The chain employs TRBV18 and TRBJ2-5; the D call may be TRBD1 or TRBD2 (5 bases each). Germline V gene data show CDR1 as KGHSH and CDR2 as LQKENI. This CDR3 is built from 19 residues. Trimming removed 1 base at V and 4 bases at J, with 25 bases between. CDR3 protein: CASSPRPRQRGSVRETQYF. CDR3 bases: TGTGCCAGCTCACCACGGCCCCGACAGAGAGGGAGTGTGCGAGAGACCCAGTACTTC.

This clone has a single count. The chain combines TRBV10-3 with TRBJ1-1; D is unresolved. V shed 0 bases and J shed 0 bases, with 8 bases lying between them. The CDR3 runs 15 residues. The germline gives CDR1 ENHRY, CDR2 SYGVKD. The DNA of the CDR3 is TGTGCCATCAGTGAGTCGATCGCGGTGAACACTGAAGCTTTCTTT. Its protein is CAISESIAVNTEAFF.

The chain recombines TRBV15 with TRBJ2-3; possibly TRBD2 for D (6 bases). CDR1 and CDR2 from the germline V gene are LNHNV and YYDKDF (reference sequence). V was cut by 5 bases and J by 0 bases, with 12 bases left in between. This CDR3 contains 15 residues. CDR3 nucleotides: TGTGCCACCAGCTCGTACGGGACTAGCACAGATACGCAGTATTTT. Its translation is CATSSYGTSTDTQYF.

This rearrangement joins TRBV7-9 to TRBJ2-7; 11 bases are a match to TRBD2. J gave up 9 bases and V 5 bases, and 12 bases lay outside the gene matches. Germline CDR1 is SEHNR and CDR2 is FQNEAQ (reference sequence). This CDR3 region has 15 residues. CDR3 amino acids: CASSDLLAGVLGQYF. The CDR3 bases are TGTGCCAGCAGCGATCTACTAGCGGGAGTATTGGGGCAGTACTTC.

The chain employs TRBV11-3 and TRBJ2-1; D gene uncertain. V was cut by 1 base and J by 5 bases, with 12 bases left in between. Germline CDR1 and CDR2: SGHNT and YENEEA. The length of the CDR3 is 15 residues. This CDR3 reads CASSLVASGDNEQFF. CDR3 nucleotide sequence: TGTGCCAGCAGCTTAGTAGCCTCCGGCGACAATGAGCAGTTCTTC.

The rearrangement links TRBV5-8 to TRBJ2-5; TRBD1 is a possible D gene (6 bases). The ends were cut back, 3 bases at V and 2 bases at J, with 11 bases in the middle. Germline CDR1 is SGHTS and CDR2 is YDEGEE. This CDR3 contains 14 residues. CDR3 loop: CASSSRTVQETQYF. CDR3 in DNA: TGTGCCAGCAGCTCAAGGACAGTACAAGAGACCCAGTACTTC.

The chain's CDR3 is CASTGGSTDTQYF. In nucleotides, the CDR3 is TGCGCCAGCACAGGGGGGAGCACAGATACGCAGTATTTT. The chain joins TRBV5-1 to TRBJ2-3; D may be TRBD1 (7 bases). Per the germline V gene, CDR1 is SGHRS and CDR2 is YFSETQ. The CDR3 loop spans 13 amino acids. V was pared by 6 bases and J by 0 bases, with 8 bases between.

The chain joins TRBV7-2 to TRBJ1-4; a weak D match, TRBD1 (5 bases). Germline V gives CDR1 SGHTA, CDR2 FQGNSA. This CDR3 is 13 amino acids long. V gave up 1 base and J gave up 10 bases, with 10 bases separating them. The CDR3 loop reads CASSLGQGGKLFF. As DNA, the CDR3 is TGTGCCAGCAGCTTAGGGCAGGGAGGAAAACTGTTTTTT.